These 13 T cell receptor beta chains were all obtained from the same sample, sequenced in a study of beta chain features in type 1 diabetes. Expressed TCRB transcripts got sequenced, as all isolated RNA was reverse transcribed. Libraries were prepared by immunoSEQ multiplex PCR; TCRdb keeps only in-frame clonotypes and omits some of them. The repertoire consists of approximately 200,000 clones, with 9.6% occurring once and the leading ten covering less than 0.035%. The material sequenced was naive CD4+ T cells from blood. All receptors come from a woman younger than 35 in good health.

This clone turned up a few times. The genes are TRBV11-2 and TRBJ2-2; 8 nucleotides align to TRBD2. The CDR3 sequence is 15 residues long. Germline CDR1 reads SGHAT; CDR2 reads FQNNGV. Losses at the gene ends were 5 bases for V and 3 bases for J; bases not matched to a gene: 5. DNA of the CDR3: TGTGCCAGCAGCCCTCAGCGGGAGCACACCGGGGAGCTGTTTTTT. Translated: CASSPQREHTGELFF.

The chain couples TRBV19 to TRBJ2-7, with D possibly matching TRBD2 (6 bases). Between the trimmed V and J ends, which lost 1 base and 0 bases, there was a span of 10 bases. The CDR3 totals 15 residues. Germline-derived CDR1 and CDR2 are LNHDA and SQIVND (reference sequence). CDR3 in DNA: TGTGCCAGTAGTATAGTTGCGGGGCCCTCCTACGAGCAGTACTTC. Protein product: CASSIVAGPSYEQYF.

The chain carries TRBV7-8 and TRBJ2-7, with 9 bases that match TRBD2. Trimming at V came to 5 bases and at J to 6 bases, leaving 14 bases not matched to a gene. This CDR3 spans 16 amino acids. Germline V gene lookup returns CDR1 SGHVS and CDR2 FQNEAQ. CDR3 protein: CASSPRSFSGSLEQYF. The CDR3 DNA sequence: TGTGCCAGCAGCCCCCGCTCCTTTAGCGGGAGTCTCGAGCAGTACTTC.

The J gene is TRBJ2-3, the V gene TRBV9, with D tentatively TRBD2 (6 bases). Deletions cut 1 base from V and 0 bases from J, with 9 bases between. The CDR3 has 15 amino acids. From germline, CDR1 is SGDLS and CDR2 YYNGEE. CDR3 in amino acids: CASSVTSGSTDTQYF. CDR3 nucleotides: TGTGCCAGCAGCGTAACGAGCGGGAGCACAGATACGCAGTATTTT.

The chain recombines TRBV5-6 with TRBJ2-2, with 12 bases fitting TRBD2. Germline CDR1 is SGHDT and CDR2 is YYEEEE. This CDR3 region has 18 residues. With 2 bases clipped from V and 0 bases from J, the junction kept 5 bases outside the gene matches. The CDR3: CASSFGLAGNANTGELFF. In DNA form, the CDR3 reads TGTGCCAGCAGCTTTGGACTAGCGGGGAATGCGAACACCGGGGAGCTGTTTTTT. Full variable domain (missing parts from reference TRBV5-6 and TRBJ2-2): DAGVTQSPTHLIKTRGQQVTLRCSPKSGHDTVSWYQQALGQGPQFIFQYYEEEERQRGNFPDRFSGHQFPNYSSELNVNALLLGDSALYLCASSFGLAGNANTGELFFGEGSRLTVL.

This clone was counted only a few times. The rearrangement uses TRBV5-1 and TRBJ2-2; 7 nucleotides align to TRBD2. Trimming at V came to 4 bases and at J to 6 bases, leaving 9 bases not matched to a gene. The germline V gene encodes CDR1 SGHRS and CDR2 YFSETQ. The CDR3 has 15 residues. The CDR3 spells CASSGPGLPAGELFF. DNA of the CDR3: TGCGCCAGCAGCGGCCCGGGACTACCCGCCGGGGAGCTGTTTTTT. Supplemented by reference TRBV5-1 and TRBJ2-2, the full variable domain reads KAGVTQTPRYLIKTRGQQVTLSCSPISGHRSVSWYQQTPGQGLQFLFEYFSETQRNKGNFPGRFSGRQFSNSRSEMNVSTLELGDSALYLCASSGPGLPAGELFFGEGSRLTVL.

This clone was found many times. The chain is built from TRBV5-4 and TRBJ2-5; TRBD1 agrees at 7 bases. The germline V gene encodes CDR1 SGHNT and CDR2 YYREEE (reference sequence). The V segment lost 3 bases and the J segment 4 bases; nucleotides outside the gene matches: 3. The CDR3 is 13 amino acids. The DNA for the CDR3 is TGTGCCAGCAGCTCAGACAGGGTAGAGACCCAGTACTTC. Translating gives CASSSDRVETQYF.

This clone was detected a few times. CDR3 nucleotides: TGTGCCTGGAGTGATCTTGACAGACGCTCCTACAATGAGCAGTTCTTC. This sequence encodes CAWSDLDRRSYNEQFF. This sequence joins TRBV30 and TRBJ2-1; D possibly corresponds to TRBD1 (5 bases). Trimming took 1 base from V and 0 from J, leaving 13 bases between them. In germline, CDR1 is GTSNPN, CDR2 SVGIG (reference sequence). The CDR3 has 16 amino acids. Filled out from reference TRBV30 and TRBJ2-1, the complete variable domain reads SQTIHQWPATLVQPVGSPLSLECTVEGTSNPNLYWYRQAAGRGLQLLFYSVGIGQISSEVPQNLSASRPQDRQFILSSKKLLLSDSGFYLCAWSDLDRRSYNEQFFGPGTRLTVL.

This clone was counted only a few times. The genes are TRBV18 and TRBJ1-4, with a tentative D call TRBD1 (5 bases). The CDR3 totals 15 residues. Per the germline V gene, CDR1 is KGHSH and CDR2 is LQKENI. Trimming removed 2 bases from V and 0 bases from J, with 7 bases in between. DNA for the CDR3: TGTGCCAGCTCACCAGGGGGGGCAACTAATGAAAAACTGTTTTTT. Residues: CASSPGGATNEKLFF.

This sequence joins TRBV4-2 and TRBJ1-2, with 8 nucleotides matching TRBD1. This CDR3 contains 15 residues. From germline, CDR1 is LGHNA and CDR2 YNFKEQ. V was clipped by 6 bases and J by 4 bases; unmatched bases: 10. In nucleotides, the CDR3 is TGTGCCAGCAGGCCAGAACGACAGGGGAGCTATGGCTACACCTTC. Protein product: CASRPERQGSYGYTF.

The chain couples TRBV19 to TRBJ1-1; TRBD1 might be the D (6 bases). This CDR3 has 16 residues. Trimming stripped 1 base from V and 1 base from J, with 13 bases between. Germline CDR1 reads LNHDA; CDR2 reads SQIVND (reference sequence). CDR3 sequence reads: CASSIGGTRKNTEAFF. The DNA for the CDR3 is TGTGCCAGTAGTATAGGAGGGACACGGAAGAACACTGAAGCTTTCTTT.

The chain has TRBV27 and TRBJ2-3; TRBD2 is a possible D gene (7 bases). Germline CDR1 MNHEY, CDR2 SMNVEV (reference sequence). There are 16 residues in the CDR3. Between the trimmed V and J ends, which lost 4 bases and 5 bases, there was a span of 19 bases. The CDR3 region has the DNA TGTGCCAGCAGTTCTGGGGGGGCATGGCGGGGAGATACGCAGTATTTT. Translating gives CASSSGGAWRGDTQYF.

This clone was seen only a few times. The chain links TRBV9 to TRBJ2-1; the match to TRBD1 covers 12 bases. The CDR3 covers 18 residues. Germline CDR1 reads SGDLS; CDR2 reads YYNGEE. Trimming removed 4 bases from V and 6 bases from J; junction bases left unmatched: 14. CDR3 sequence (DNA): TGTGCCAGCAGCCCAAAGCCGGGACAGGGGGCGTCTGTCAATGAGCAGTTCTTC. It codes for CASSPKPGQGASVNEQFF. Based on the CDR3 plus reference TRBV9 and TRBJ2-1, the full variable domain is DSGVTQTPKHLITATGQRVTLRCSPRSGDLSVYWYQQSLDQGLQFLIQYYNGEERAKGNILERFSAQQFPDLHSELNLSSLELGDSALYFCASSPKPGQGASVNEQFFGPGTRLTVL.